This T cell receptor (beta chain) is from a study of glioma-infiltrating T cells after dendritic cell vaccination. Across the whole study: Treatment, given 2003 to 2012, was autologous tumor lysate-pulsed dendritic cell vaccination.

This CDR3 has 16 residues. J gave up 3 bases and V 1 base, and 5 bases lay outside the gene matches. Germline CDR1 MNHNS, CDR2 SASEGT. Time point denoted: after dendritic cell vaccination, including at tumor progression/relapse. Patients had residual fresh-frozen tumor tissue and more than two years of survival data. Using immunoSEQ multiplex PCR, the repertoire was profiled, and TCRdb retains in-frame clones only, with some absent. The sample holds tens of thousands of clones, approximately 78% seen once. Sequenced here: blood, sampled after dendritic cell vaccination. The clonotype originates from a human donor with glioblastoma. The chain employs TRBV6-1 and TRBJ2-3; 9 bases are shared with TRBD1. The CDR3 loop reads CASSEEGTGWTDTQYF. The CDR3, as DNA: TGTGCCAGCAGTGAAGAAGGGACAGGGTGGACAGATACGCAGTATTTT.